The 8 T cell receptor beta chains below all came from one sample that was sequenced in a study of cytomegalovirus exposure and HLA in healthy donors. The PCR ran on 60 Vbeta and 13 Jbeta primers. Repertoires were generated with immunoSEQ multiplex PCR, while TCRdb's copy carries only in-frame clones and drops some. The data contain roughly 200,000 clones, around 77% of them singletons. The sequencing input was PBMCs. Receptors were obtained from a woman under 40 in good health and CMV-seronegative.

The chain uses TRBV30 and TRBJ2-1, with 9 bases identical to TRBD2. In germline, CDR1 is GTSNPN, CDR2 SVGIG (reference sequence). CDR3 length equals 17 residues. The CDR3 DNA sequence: TGTGCTCTAAGAACGGGCGGGGGGGCGTTAATCCAAAATGAGCAGTTCTTC. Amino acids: CALRTGGGALIQNEQFF.

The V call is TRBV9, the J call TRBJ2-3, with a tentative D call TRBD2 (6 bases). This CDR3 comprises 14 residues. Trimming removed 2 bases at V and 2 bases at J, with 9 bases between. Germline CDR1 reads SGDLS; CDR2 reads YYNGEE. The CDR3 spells CASSVSGFTDTQYF. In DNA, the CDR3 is TGTGCCAGCAGCGTTAGCGGATTCACAGATACGCAGTATTTT.

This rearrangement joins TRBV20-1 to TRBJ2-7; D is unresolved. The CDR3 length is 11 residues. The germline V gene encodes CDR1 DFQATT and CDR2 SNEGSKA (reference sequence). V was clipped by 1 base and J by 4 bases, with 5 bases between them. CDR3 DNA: TGCAGTGCTAGAGCCGTTTACGAGCAGTACTTC. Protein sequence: CSARAVYEQYF.

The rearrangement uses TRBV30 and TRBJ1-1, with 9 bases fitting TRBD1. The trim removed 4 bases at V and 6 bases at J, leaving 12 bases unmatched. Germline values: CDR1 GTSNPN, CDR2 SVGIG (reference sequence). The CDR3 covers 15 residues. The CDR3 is CAWKTRDRALSEAFF. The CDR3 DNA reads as TGTGCCTGGAAGACAAGGGACAGGGCCCTATCTGAAGCTTTCTTT.

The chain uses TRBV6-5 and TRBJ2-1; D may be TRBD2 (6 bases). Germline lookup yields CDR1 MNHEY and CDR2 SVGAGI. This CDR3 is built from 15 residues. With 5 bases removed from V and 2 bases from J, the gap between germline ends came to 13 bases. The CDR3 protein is CASSPPGGAYNEQFF. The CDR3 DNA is TGTGCCAGCAGTCCCCCCGGGGGAGCCTACAATGAGCAGTTCTTC.

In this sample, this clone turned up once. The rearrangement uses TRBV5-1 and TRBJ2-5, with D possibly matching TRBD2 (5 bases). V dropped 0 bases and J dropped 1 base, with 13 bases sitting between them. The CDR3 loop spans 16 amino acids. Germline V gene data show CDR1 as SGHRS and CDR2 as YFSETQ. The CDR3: CASSLVGPGLQETQYF. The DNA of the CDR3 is TGCGCCAGCAGCTTGGTCGGCCCAGGACTCCAAGAGACCCAGTACTTC.

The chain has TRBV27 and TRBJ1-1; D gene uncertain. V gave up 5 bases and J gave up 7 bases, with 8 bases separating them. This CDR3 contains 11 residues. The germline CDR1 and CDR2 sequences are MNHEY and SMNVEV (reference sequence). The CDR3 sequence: CASSPHLEAFF. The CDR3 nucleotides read TGTGCCAGCAGTCCACATCTTGAAGCTTTCTTT.

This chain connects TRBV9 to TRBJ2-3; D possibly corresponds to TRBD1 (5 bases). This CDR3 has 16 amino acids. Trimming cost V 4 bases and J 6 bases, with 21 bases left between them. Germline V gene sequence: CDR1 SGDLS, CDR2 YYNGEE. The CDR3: CASSIAGYGSVDTQYF. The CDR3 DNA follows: TGTGCCAGCAGCATCGCAGGGTATGGGTCGGTGGATACGCAGTATTTT.